The TCR beta chain under discussion was sequenced for a study of cytotoxic CD8 clonotypes in ibrutinib-treated CLL. Study context: After a median of about 62 months, some 14 patients stayed remitted and some 12 progressed; responses had been partial in about 24 and complete in 2.

This table comes from immunoSEQ multiplex PCR, and its TCRdb copy is limited to in-frame clones, with some not included. This table holds roughly 150,000 clones, about 88% found once. The germline V gene has CDR1 SGHRS and CDR2 YFSETQ. Trimming removed 3 bases from V and 8 bases from J; junction bases left unmatched: 8. The CDR3 is 15 amino acids. The TCR sequence derives from a human donor with chronic lymphocytic leukemia. V gene TRBV5-1 combines with J gene TRBJ1-4; 9 nucleotides match TRBD1. Source: PBMCs, taken at disease progression, from a patient treated with ibrutinib. The DNA for the CDR3 is TGCGCCAGCAGCTGGGGACAGGGTCTTGGAGAAAAACTGTTTTTT. Translation gives CASSWGQGLGEKLFF.